This TCR beta chain was recovered during a study of cytomegalovirus exposure and HLA in healthy donors. This clone occurred a few times. What it binds is unknown. Study outcomes and limitations: The productive fraction for most TCR beta V segments was about 90% or about 30% in an earlier analysis. Across donors, sequencing depth was assumed by presence/absence analyses to be roughly uniform.

V shed 2 bases and J shed 0 bases, with 5 bases lying between them. The CDR3 is 13 residues long. Germline loops: CDR1 PRHDT, CDR2 FYEKMQ (reference sequence). PCR primers comprised 60 Vbeta and 13 Jbeta primers. How the authors handled the data: As a later analysis found, there were 80 million or so unique TCR beta chains, of which roughly 11 million were shared. The assay was immunoSEQ multiplex PCR, and TCRdb's table has in-frame clones only and misses some. Clonal size and the V and J genes are those of that table, whereas D and trimming came from the DNA. The sample shows about 170,000 clones, 85% of them seen only once.

This chain connects TRBV13 to TRBJ2-7; D uncertain. Material: PBMCs. This TCR derives from a man between 18 and 35 years old in good health and CMV-seropositive. The CDR3 bases are TGTGCCAGCAGCTTAACCGGCTCCTACGAGCAGTACTTC. It translates to CASSLTGSYEQYF.